Sequencing of this T cell receptor beta chain was carried out in a study of early T cells in non-severe SARS-CoV-2 infection. V trimming: 2 bases; J trimming: 3 bases; junction bases outside the gene matches: 4. This CDR3 contains 15 residues. Germline V gives CDR1 MNHGY, CDR2 SAAAGT. TCRdb recomputed calls from the 5' RACE reads with MiXCR, one row per CDR3 protein. This sample carries tens of thousands of distinct CDR3 sequences, about an eighth of them seen once, and the ten largest clones take approximately 3.6%. This clonotype was seen a few times. This TCR derives from an adult who was a healthcare worker with PCR-confirmed SARS-CoV-2 infection or an uninfected control (not recorded which). The V gene is TRBV6-8, the J gene TRBJ1-5; 7 nucleotides line up with TRBD1. Sequences were obtained from whole blood. The CDR3 coding sequence is TGTGCCAGCAGTTACGACAGGGAGGACAATCAGCCCCAGCATTTT. Encoded protein: CASSYDREDNQPQHF.